Listed here are 21 T cell receptor beta chains from one sample, sequenced in a study of shared clonotypes between healthy human individuals. Produced via immunoSEQ multiplex PCR; TCRdb's table is partial and in-frame only. Here the sample spans about 1.5 million clones, under 99% being singletons. Sequencing was done on a sample of naive CD4+ T cells sorted from blood. The subset was: CD45RA+ positively selected. The receptors were sampled from a young man in good health.

The rearrangement uses TRBV18 and TRBJ2-7; 7 bases map to TRBD2. Per the germline V gene, CDR1 is KGHSH and CDR2 is LQKENI. Trimming cost V 3 bases and J 5 bases; bases outside gene matches: 7. CDR3 length: 14 amino acids. DNA of the CDR3: TGTGCCAGCTCACCCCGACGGGGGGTGCACGAGCAGTACTTC. Protein sequence: CASSPRRGVHEQYF.

The rearrangement joins TRBV30 to TRBJ2-5; a possible D gene is TRBD2 (5 bases). This CDR3 contains 13 residues. Trimming took off 3 bases at V and 7 bases at J, with 15 bases between the two ends. Per germline, CDR1 GTSNPN and CDR2 SVGIG (reference sequence). The CDR3 reads CAWSAPAGGTQYF. CDR3 nucleotides: TGTGCCTGGAGCGCCCCGGCGGGCGGGACCCAGTACTTC. The full variable domain, completed using reference TRBV30 and TRBJ2-5, is SQTIHQWPATLVQPVGSPLSLECTVEGTSNPNLYWYRQAAGRGLQLLFYSVGIGQISSEVPQNLSASRPQDRQFILSSKKLLLSDSGFYLCAWSAPAGGTQYFGPGTRLLVL.

This CDR3 is CASSHGLAGVYEQYF. CDR3 DNA: TGTGCCAGCAGTCATGGACTAGCGGGAGTTTACGAGCAGTACTTC. The V call is TRBV7-2, the J call TRBJ2-7; 13 bases match TRBD2. CDR3 length: 15 amino acids. Germline CDR1 reads SGHTA; CDR2 reads FQGNSA. V was clipped by 6 bases and J by 4 bases; unmatched bases: 6.

The gene calls are TRBV10-3 and TRBJ2-2; D assignment may be TRBD1 or TRBD2 (5 bases each). V dropped 6 bases and J dropped 4 bases, with 18 bases sitting between them. Germline CDR1 reads ENHRY; CDR2 reads SYGVKD. The CDR3 extends over 16 amino acids. This chain's CDR3 is CAIRTDTGRGTGELFF. The CDR3 DNA reads as TGTGCCATCAGGACGGATACGGGACGGGGCACCGGGGAGCTGTTTTTT.

This clone came up once. The genes are TRBV14 and TRBJ2-7; perhaps TRBD2 as D (6 bases). The CDR3 runs 14 residues. Trimming stripped 3 bases from V and 5 bases from J, with 14 bases between. The germline CDR1 and CDR2 sequences are SGHDN and FVKESK. In nucleotides, the CDR3 is TGTGCCAGCAGCCAGAGGGCGGGGATCCACGAGCAGTACTTC. Encoded protein: CASSQRAGIHEQYF.

The chain's CDR3 is CASSLGLAGAGETQYF. The CDR3 nucleotides read TGCGCCAGCAGCTTGGGGTTAGCGGGAGCGGGAGAGACCCAGTACTTC. The rearrangement links TRBV5-1 to TRBJ2-5; 9 nucleotides align to TRBD2. Per germline, CDR1 SGHRS and CDR2 YFSETQ. The CDR3 runs 16 residues. V gave up 0 bases and J gave up 4 bases; unmatched junction bases: 7.

Concerning this clone itself: This same CDR3 is encoded by further DNA sequences in the sample. The rearrangement joins TRBV28 to TRBJ1-5; D unresolved. V lost 6 bases and J lost 3, with 6 bases in between. The CDR3 runs to 12 residues. Germline CDR1 reads MDHEN; CDR2 reads SYDVKM. CDR3 residues: CASSLINQPQHF. DNA for the CDR3: TGTGCCAGCAGCCTAATCAATCAGCCCCAGCATTTT.

The chain couples TRBV7-2 to TRBJ2-1; 8 bases fit TRBD2. The CDR3 consists of 17 residues. Germline V gene lookup returns CDR1 SGHTA and CDR2 FQGNSA. Trimming took 5 bases from V and 0 from J; bases not matched to a gene: 9. The CDR3, as DNA: TGTGCCAGCAGCCCGGGACTAGTTGGCCTCTCCTACAATGAGCAGTTCTTC. It yields the protein CASSPGLVGLSYNEQFF.

The V call is TRBV12-5, the J call TRBJ2-3; possible D gene TRBD2, 5 bases. V lost 5 bases, J lost 10 bases, and 10 bases lay in between. This CDR3 contains 11 residues. Germline CDR1 and CDR2: LGHNT and FRNRAP. This CDR3 reads CASGTGYAQYF. Written as DNA, the CDR3 is TGTGCTAGTGGTACGGGGTACGCGCAGTATTTT.

The genes are TRBV9 and TRBJ2-1; TRBD2 matches 9 bases. Germline CDR1 is SGDLS and CDR2 is YYNGEE. V lost 3 bases to trimming and J lost 4 bases; unmatched junction nucleotides: 5. The CDR3 consists of 15 residues. This CDR3 is CASSEGGLAYNEQFF. In nucleotides, the CDR3 is TGTGCCAGCAGCGAGGGGGGACTAGCTTACAATGAGCAGTTCTTC.

This chain links TRBV5-1 with TRBJ1-1; D uncertain. Germline V gene data show CDR1 as SGHRS and CDR2 as YFSETQ. There are 13 residues in the CDR3. V was cut by 2 bases and J by 3 bases, with 8 bases left in between. CDR3 loop: CASSFGFDTEAFF. The CDR3 DNA is TGCGCCAGCAGCTTCGGTTTTGACACTGAAGCTTTCTTT.

This rearrangement joins TRBV7-2 to TRBJ2-2; D tentatively reads TRBD1 or TRBD2 (5 bases each). This CDR3 is 15 amino acids long. Germline V CDR1 and CDR2: SGHTA, FQGNSA. Trimming stripped 5 bases from V and 3 bases from J, with 13 bases between. CDR3 in amino acids: CASSPGTEYTGELFF. The CDR3 DNA reads TGTGCCAGCAGCCCAGGGACGGAATACACCGGGGAGCTGTTTTTT. Complete variable domain (other parts from reference TRBV7-2 and TRBJ2-2): GAGVSQSPSNKVTEKGKDVELRCDPISGHTALYWYRQSLGQGLEFLIYFQGNSAPDKSGLPSDRFSAERTGGSVSTLTIQRTQQEDSAVYLCASSPGTEYTGELFFGEGSRLTVL.

V gene TRBV2 combines with J gene TRBJ2-1; D possibly corresponds to TRBD1 (7 bases). In germline, CDR1 is SNHLY, CDR2 FYNNEI. CDR3 size: 13 residues. V lost 4 bases to trimming and J lost 7 bases, with 11 bases between them. In DNA form, the CDR3 reads TGTGCCAGCAGTGCACAGGGGAGGAATGAGCAGTTCTTC. Amino acid sequence: CASSAQGRNEQFF.

This chain links TRBV6-1 with TRBJ1-5, with D perhaps matching TRBD1 (5 bases). V was pared by 4 bases and J by 4 bases, with 20 bases between. This CDR3 region has 17 residues. From germline, CDR1 is MNHNS and CDR2 SASEGT. This CDR3 is CASSAPVGTPINQPQHF. The CDR3 DNA follows: TGTGCCAGCAGTGCCCCGGTTGGGACGCCCATTAATCAGCCCCAGCATTTT.

The J gene is TRBJ1-2, the V gene TRBV28; unclear D gene. The CDR3 consists of 14 residues. The V and J ends lost 3 bases and 0 bases respectively, with 8 bases between them. Germline loops: CDR1 MDHEN, CDR2 SYDVKM. The CDR3 DNA is TGTGCCAGCAGTTTGCCACCCCCTAACTATGGCTACACCTTC. It codes for CASSLPPPNYGYTF.

The rearrangement links TRBV7-9 to TRBJ2-1; D is unresolved. CDR3 size: 13 residues. Per germline, CDR1 SEHNR and CDR2 FQNEAQ (reference sequence). Trimming took off 9 bases at V and 8 bases at J, with 17 bases between the two ends. Here the CDR3 reads CASAEFGSDEQFF. The CDR3 DNA reads as TGTGCCAGTGCCGAATTCGGGTCGGATGAGCAGTTCTTC.

This rearrangement joins TRBV5-1 to TRBJ1-4, with 10 bases identical to TRBD1. Unmatched junction bases numbered 7, after V lost 4 bases and J lost 7 bases. The V gene's germline CDR1 is SGHRS and CDR2 YFSETQ. The CDR3 length is 15 residues. The CDR3: CASSMTGTGVEKLFF. CDR3 bases: TGCGCCAGCAGCATGACCGGGACAGGGGTTGAAAAACTGTTTTTT.

The chain couples TRBV2 to TRBJ2-2; D is ambiguous. Trimming shortened V by 4 bases and J by 5 bases, and 8 bases separated the two germline ends. Germline CDR1 and CDR2: SNHLY and FYNNEI. The CDR3 is 13 amino acids. The CDR3 DNA reads TGTGCCAGCAGTGGGGTCCTTACCGGGGAGCTGTTTTTT. Protein product: CASSGVLTGELFF.

The chain has TRBV15 and TRBJ1-4; the D is unclear. The CDR3 loop spans 14 amino acids. Germline CDR1 LNHNV, CDR2 YYDKDF (reference sequence). Trimming removed 3 bases from V and 8 bases from J, with 13 bases in between. In DNA, the CDR3 is TGTGCCACCAGCAGGGCTGGGGTCTGGGAAAAACTGTTTTTT. This encodes CATSRAGVWEKLFF.

The gene calls are TRBV7-9 and TRBJ2-5; 7 bases are a match to TRBD1. The J segment lost 3 bases and the V segment lost 5 bases, leaving 9 bases of the junction unmatched. CDR1 and CDR2 from the germline V gene are SEHNR and FQNEAQ (reference sequence). CDR3 size: 15 residues. CDR3 DNA sequence: TGTGCCAGCAGCCCCGCCGGGACAGATAAAGAGACCCAGTACTTC. This sequence encodes CASSPAGTDKETQYF.

This chain connects TRBV4-2 to TRBJ2-3, with TRBD2 matching 11 bases. Looked up from germline, CDR1 is LGHNA and CDR2 is YNFKEQ. CDR3 length: 20 residues. V trimming: 1 base; J trimming: 0 bases; junction bases outside the gene matches: 12. The CDR3 region is CASSQVVLAGVSLSTDTQYF. CDR3 sequence (DNA): TGTGCCAGCAGCCAAGTCGTACTAGCGGGAGTTTCCCTTAGCACAGATACGCAGTATTTT.